This TCR beta chain was sequenced for a study of cytomegalovirus exposure and HLA in healthy donors. Study conclusions and caveats: The investigators catalogued 164 TCR beta chains as cytomegalovirus-associated. Sequencing likely caused a cluster of highly shared sequence variants. Within an earlier analysis, most TCR beta V segments proved productive either about 87% or about 30% of the time.

A single count supports this clone. Its matching antigen is unknown. The CDR3 sequence is 17 residues long. Germline CDR1 reads SGHVS; CDR2 reads FQNEAQ. V lost 1 base to trimming and J lost 3 bases, with 16 bases between them. 13 Jbeta primers and 60 Vbeta primers were used for the PCR. Only in-frame clones appear in the TCRdb table, and some are missing; sequencing was by immunoSEQ multiplex PCR. The sample holds under 150,000 clones; approximately 80% are singletons and the top ten take around 4.5%. The sequenced material came from PBMCs. The TCR originated in a man aged 25 to 45 in good health and CMV-seropositive. This chain joins TRBV7-8 and TRBJ2-4, with a tentative D call TRBD1 (6 bases). The CDR3: CASSLGRNPGHKNIQYF. CDR3 sequence (DNA): TGTGCCAGCAGCTTAGGGAGGAATCCGGGACACAAAAACATTCAGTACTTC.